This is a list of T cell receptor beta chains from one sample in a study of blood T cells in healthy people across ages. One entry per CDR3 protein, called by TCRdb with MiXCR from the 5' RACE reads. The data show over 300,000 distinct CDR3 sequences, roughly half seen once. The material sequenced was blood. Receptors were obtained from a man aged 60 to 69 in good health. Both conserved end residues are part of each CDR3. A D gene is named only where the DNA matches it firmly. Clone size, where shown, is once, few, many, or a class for clones that have expanded.

v_call	clone_size	j_call	d_call	cdr3_aa	cdr3_nt
TRBV6-5	-	TRBJ2-1	-	CASTLGASGSYEQFF	TGTGCCAGCACCCTGGGGGCTAGCGGAAGCTACGAGCAGTTCTTC
TRBV28	few	TRBJ1-6	-	CASSLGRTYSPLHF	TGTGCCAGCAGCCTCGGCAGAACATATTCACCCCTCCACTTT
TRBV5-6	-	TRBJ1-5	TRBD1	CASSARGKSQPQHF	TGTGCCAGCAGCGCCAGGGGGAAAAGTCAGCCCCAGCATTTT
TRBV20-1	-	TRBJ2-1	-	CSARAGKELFF	TGCAGTGCTAGGGCCGGGAAGGAGCTGTTCTTC
TRBV28	-	TRBJ2-1	-	CASSYLTDREQFF	TGTGCCAGCAGCTACCTTACGGATAGGGAGCAGTTCTTC
TRBV20-1	-	TRBJ1-1	-	CSASRMNTEAFF	TGCAGTGCTAGTAGGATGAACACTGAAGCTTTCTTT
TRBV18	-	TRBJ2-7	-	CASSTAPSTYEQYF	TGTGCCAGCTCAACGGCCCCCTCCACCTACGAGCAGTACTTC
TRBV9	-	TRBJ1-2	-	CASSSRQAYGYTF	TGTGCCAGCAGCTCTCGACAGGCCTATGGCTACACCTTC
TRBV24-1	-	TRBJ2-7	TRBD1	CATSDTRQGTYEQYF	TGTGCCACCAGTGACACTCGACAGGGAACCTACGAGCAGTACTTC
TRBV5-1	many	TRBJ2-3	TRBD2	CASSSGGYTDTQYF	TGCGCCAGCTCATCGGGAGGGTACACAGATACGCAGTATTTT
TRBV10-3	-	TRBJ2-7	-	CAIVDKTGYEQYF	TGTGCCATCGTGGACAAAACGGGCTACGAGCAGTACTTC
TRBV20-1	few	TRBJ2-7	-	CSARDPSGVAVSYEQYF	TGCAGTGCTAGAGATCCCTCCGGGGTAGCGGTCTCCTACGAGCAGTACTTC
TRBV11-2	-	TRBJ2-3	-	CASSLGGAGQGDTQYF	TGTGCCAGCAGCTTAGGCGGGGCAGGTCAGGGAGATACGCAGTATTTT
TRBV9	-	TRBJ1-2	-	CASSVGPGTGGYTF	TGTGCCAGCAGCGTAGGTCCAGGGACCGGGGGCTACACCTTC
TRBV7-2	few	TRBJ2-7	-	CASSPAVTSYEQYF	TGTGCCAGCAGCCCAGCGGTTACCTCCTACGAGCAGTACTTC
TRBV5-1	few	TRBJ2-7	TRBD1	CASSPSDRDEQYF	TGCGCCAGCAGCCCATCGGACAGGGACGAGCAGTACTTC
TRBV25-1	-	TRBJ1-5	TRBD1	CAISRQGRNQPQHF	TGTGCCATCAGTCGACAGGGTCGCAATCAGCCCCAGCATTTT
TRBV28	-	TRBJ2-1	-	CASSLGELRWGHNEQFF	TGTGCCAGCAGTTTGGGGGAACTGAGATGGGGTCACAATGAGCAGTTCTTC
TRBV5-1	-	TRBJ2-5	-	CASSSPEEVGETQYF	TGCGCCAGCAGCAGCCCTGAAGAGGTGGGAGAGACCCAGTACTTC
TRBV27	-	TRBJ1-6	-	CASSLFLRDSPLHF	TGTGCCAGCAGTTTATTTTTGCGGGATTCACCCCTCCACTTT
TRBV27	few	TRBJ1-2	-	CASSFQGYYGYTF	TGTGCCAGCAGTTTTCAGGGGTACTATGGCTACACCTTC
TRBV15	few	TRBJ2-4	-	CATSRGAKNIQYF	TGTGCCACCAGCAGAGGGGCCAAAAACATTCAGTACTTC
TRBV12-3/TRBV12-4	-	TRBJ1-6	-	CASSSSPGGNSPLHF	TGTGCCAGCAGTTCGTCGCCTGGCGGTAATTCACCCCTCCACTTT
TRBV29-1	-	TRBJ2-3	-	CSARVLGADTQYF	TGCAGCGCCCGGGTCCTCGGGGCAGATACGCAGTATTTT
TRBV12-3/TRBV12-4	few	TRBJ2-1	TRBD2	CASSPTTSGSLEQFF	TGTGCCAGCAGTCCCACGACTAGCGGGAGCCTTGAGCAGTTCTTC
TRBV10-3	-	TRBJ2-7	-	CAISERGTLDEQYF	TGTGCCATCAGTGAGCGGGGGACTTTGGACGAGCAGTACTTC
TRBV5-1	-	TRBJ2-5	-	CASSPGGSGDYNEQYF	TGCGCCAGCAGCCCAGGTGGCAGCGGAGACTACAATGAGCAGTACTTC
TRBV7-2	-	TRBJ1-1	-	CASSLGAGTRLIEAFF	TGTGCCAGCAGCTTAGGTGCAGGGACGAGGCTCATCGAAGCTTTCTTT
TRBV12-3/TRBV12-4	-	TRBJ2-7	TRBD1	CASSRQGGTYEQYF	TGTGCCAGCAGTCGACAGGGTGGGACCTACGAGCAGTACTTC
TRBV6-1	-	TRBJ1-6	TRBD1	CASSSMDRGSSPLHF	TGTGCCAGCAGTTCTATGGACAGGGGGAGCTCACCCCTCCACTTT
TRBV27	-	TRBJ1-2	TRBD1	CASSSAGTGVYGYTF	TGTGCCAGCAGTTCAGCCGGGACAGGAGTATATGGCTACACCTTC
TRBV29-1	-	TRBJ1-2	-	CSGGGQGFRGYTF	TGCAGCGGTGGGGGGCAGGGGTTCCGTGGCTACACCTTC
TRBV20-1	-	TRBJ2-7	-	CSASRTVSSYEQYF	TGCAGTGCTAGTAGAACGGTGAGCTCCTACGAGCAGTACTTC
TRBV30	-	TRBJ1-1	-	CAWRPDPFGRGTEAFF	TGTGCCTGGAGGCCCGATCCCTTCGGTAGGGGAACTGAAGCTTTCTTT
TRBV7-6	-	TRBJ2-6	-	CASSVTDRPPLSGANVLTF	TGTGCCAGCAGCGTTACGGACAGACCGCCCCTCTCTGGGGCCAACGTCCTGACTTTC
TRBV29-1	once	TRBJ2-5	-	CSVEPSLSKETQYF	TGCAGCGTTGAGCCCAGCCTTTCAAAAGAGACCCAGTACTTC
TRBV20-1	few	TRBJ2-6	TRBD1	CSARSKGAQGANVLTF	TGCAGTGCTAGATCCAAGGGGGCGCAAGGGGCCAACGTCCTGACTTTC
TRBV7-2	many	TRBJ2-7	-	CASSLAPPGAGRPYEQYF	TGTGCCAGCAGCTTAGCCCCACCCGGTGCAGGGAGGCCCTACGAGCAGTACTTC
TRBV28	-	TRBJ2-1	TRBD2	CASRRLAAYNEQFF	TGTGCCAGCCGTCGACTAGCGGCCTACAATGAGCAGTTCTTC
TRBV25-1	-	TRBJ2-7	TRBD1	CASVPGTGDVIEQYF	TGTGCCAGCGTCCCCGGGACAGGGGACGTCATCGAGCAGTACTTC
TRBV7-3	-	TRBJ1-1	-	CASSGGRDTEAFF	TGTGCCAGCAGCGGAGGACGCGACACTGAAGCTTTCTTT
TRBV2	many	TRBJ2-3	TRBD1	CASRTGRTDTQYF	TGTGCCAGTCGGACAGGCCGCACAGATACGCAGTATTTT
TRBV7-2	-	TRBJ2-5	-	CASSLGGGPQETQYF	TGTGCCAGCAGCTTAGGGGGAGGCCCCCAAGAGACCCAGTACTTC
TRBV12-3/TRBV12-4	-	TRBJ1-5	-	CASSLSGLQPQHF	TGTGCCAGCAGTTTATCGGGGCTTCAGCCCCAGCATTTT
TRBV29-1	few	TRBJ1-2	-	CSVEKGGSYGYTF	TGCAGCGTTGAAAAGGGAGGGTCCTATGGCTACACCTTC
TRBV20-1	-	TRBJ2-5	-	CSAIGQQETQYF	TGCAGTGCAATCGGACAGCAAGAGACCCAGTACTTC
TRBV27	few	TRBJ2-7	TRBD1	CASSLSPGQAYEQYF	TGTGCCAGCAGTTTATCCCCGGGACAGGCCTACGAGCAGTACTTC
TRBV4-2	-	TRBJ2-5	-	CASSQGQAGETRYF	TGTGCCAGCAGCCAAGGACAGGCCGGGGAGACCCGGTACTTC